This TCR beta chain was found in a study of CD8 T cells in ankylosing spondylitis listed by TCRdb under 2017. Study-wide context: T cell receptor beta repertoires were profiled in healthy donors and ankylosing spondylitis patients so that disease-linked TCR variants could be found. Samples of peripheral blood were taken, and for ankylosing spondylitis patients, synovial fluid was collected as well. The full study cohort was made up of about 25 ankylosing spondylitis patients and roughly 98 healthy donors. What the study reported, not specific to this receptor: Some of the motif variants had been reported before in the synovial fluid and blood of reactive arthritis patients, a finding that suggests common disease-initiation mechanisms. The disease-linked clones were reported as significantly enriched in matched synovial fluid samples from ankylosing spondylitis patients. A TCR beta motif of about 8 highly homologous amino acid variants appeared characteristic of blood from ankylosing spondylitis patients. In peripheral blood, the disease-linked clones were found at relatively low frequencies and had a CD8+ phenotype.

On this clonotype: Its antigen remains unidentified. The record has no base qualities; no much larger clone is one base away.

Sequencing was performed on an Illumina HiSeq 2500. Quantitative 5'-RACE with molecular barcodes was the method used to prepare the TCR beta libraries. In the paper's pipeline: To identify disease-linked TCR variants, a new computational method was used, one built on a probabilistic model of VDJ rearrangement. TCRdb reworked the public reads: Q25 trimming with fastp, MiXCR clone assembly, productive beta chains retained. A single entry per CDR3 protein holds the most common genes and DNA from its merged rows. What appears here as the V and J calls and clone size reflects TCRdb's work, not the paper's. This sample holds hundreds of thousands of distinct CDR3 sequences; 20% to 25% were observed only once. The ten top clones hold 10% to 15% of the sample. The CDR3, cysteine through phenylalanine, is 14 amino acids long. The retained sequence is limited to the CDR3, 42 bases, with the frame set at the first base. V loses 0 bases of germline sequence and J loses 4 bases, and the interval between the two ends is 11 bases. The CDR1 and CDR2 encoded by the germline V gene are SGDLS and YYNGEE.

The chain joins TRBV9 to TRBJ2-7, with TRBD1 as a weak D call on 6 bases. The sequence was collected from a male donor with ankylosing spondylitis or in good health (not recorded which). Material: blood, either unsorted or a sorted T cell fraction (not recorded which). The CDR3 protein sequence reads: CASSVGRTAYEQYF. The nucleotide sequence reads TGTGCCAGCAGCGTAGGTAGGACAGCGTACGAGCAGTACTTC.